The clone carrying this T cell receptor beta chain came up once. The antigen remains undetermined. The primer mix had 60 Vbeta and 13 Jbeta primers. This table comes from immunoSEQ multiplex PCR, and its TCRdb copy is limited to in-frame clones, with some not included. The table has just over 150,000 clones, approximately 84% seen once. V lost 9 bases, J lost 0 bases, and 9 bases stayed unmatched. The germline gives CDR1 SNHLY, CDR2 FYNNEI. The CDR3 has 16 amino acids. This entry comes from a study of cytomegalovirus exposure and HLA in healthy donors. Whole-study findings and limits: Later on, analysis showed that most CMV-associated TCR beta chains appeared to be HLA-restricted. Owing to their indistinguishability, certain V segments, notably TRBV6-2 and TRBV6-3, were excluded. Most TCR sequences were uncommon, yet certain public TCRs appeared in many donors. Upon later analysis, TCR association rates were observed to vary by HLA locus, being highest for DRB1 and lowest for HLA-C.

This clonotype was obtained from a woman between 18 and 29 years old in good health and CMV-seronegative. Sequencing input: PBMCs. The rearrangement uses TRBV2 and TRBJ2-3; 10 nucleotides match TRBD2. The CDR3 loop reads CASIPTSGVSTDTQYF. The CDR3 DNA sequence: TGTGCCAGTATCCCCACTAGCGGGGTTAGCACAGATACGCAGTATTTT.